This TCR beta chain originates from a study of response to subunit inactivated influenza vaccine. General study results and limits: New T cells are recruited in small numbers by each seasonal influenza vaccination, according to the authors' suggestion.

Notes on this clonotype: No antigen is known for it.

MiXCR was run by TCRdb on the RT-PCR reads, yielding one entry per CDR3 protein. The data contain 150,000 to 200,000 distinct CDR3 sequences, 10% to 15% of them singletons. The CDR3 is made up of 14 amino acids. Trimming cost V 4 bases and J 7 bases, with 16 bases left between them. Germline CDR1 and CDR2: SEHNR and FQNEAQ (reference sequence). These data were also filed under a second study, of T cells expressing NK-cell markers. From that study: The cDNA for TCR beta came from 5'RACE template switching with UMIs. An anti-gamma-delta TCR antibody confined sorting to alpha-beta TCR T cells across several of the experiments. The CD3+CD56-NKG2C+ fraction of several donors was likewise dominated by these clonotypes.

The chain couples TRBV7-9 to TRBJ1-1, with D tentatively TRBD1 (6 bases). This clonotype originated in a man in his fifties or sixties who received an inactivated influenza vaccine. Sequenced here: CD8+ T cells sorted from PBMCs, sampled 11 to 12 days after vaccination. The CDR3 bases are TGTGCCAGCAGCTCATACTTGTCAGGGGATGAAGCTTTCTTT. As protein: CASSSYLSGDEAFF.